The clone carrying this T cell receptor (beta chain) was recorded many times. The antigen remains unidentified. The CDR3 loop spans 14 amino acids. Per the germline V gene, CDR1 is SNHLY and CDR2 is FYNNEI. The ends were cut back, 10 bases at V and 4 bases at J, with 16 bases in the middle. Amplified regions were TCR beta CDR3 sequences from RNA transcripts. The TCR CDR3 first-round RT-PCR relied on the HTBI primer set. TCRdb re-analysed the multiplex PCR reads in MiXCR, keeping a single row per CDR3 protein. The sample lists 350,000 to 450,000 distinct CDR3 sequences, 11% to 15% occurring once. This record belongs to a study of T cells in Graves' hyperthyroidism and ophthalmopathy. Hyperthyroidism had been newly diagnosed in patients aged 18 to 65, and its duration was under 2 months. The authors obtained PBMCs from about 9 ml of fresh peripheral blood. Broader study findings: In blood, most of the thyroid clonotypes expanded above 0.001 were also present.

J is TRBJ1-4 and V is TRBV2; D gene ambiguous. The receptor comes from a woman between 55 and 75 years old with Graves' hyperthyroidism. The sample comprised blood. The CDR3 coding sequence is TGTGCCACCAGGTCTTGGGCTAGTAATGAAAAACTGTTTTTT. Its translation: CATRSWASNEKLFF.